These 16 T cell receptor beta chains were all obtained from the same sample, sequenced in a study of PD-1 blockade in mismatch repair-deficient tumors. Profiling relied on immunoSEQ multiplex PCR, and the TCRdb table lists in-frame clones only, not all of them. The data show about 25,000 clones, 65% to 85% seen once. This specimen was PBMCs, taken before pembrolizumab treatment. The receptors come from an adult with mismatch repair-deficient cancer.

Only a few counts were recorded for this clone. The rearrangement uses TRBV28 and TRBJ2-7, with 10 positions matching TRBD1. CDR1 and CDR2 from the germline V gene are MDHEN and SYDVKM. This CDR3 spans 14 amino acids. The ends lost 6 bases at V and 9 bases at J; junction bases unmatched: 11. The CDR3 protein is CASRGTGALFGQYF. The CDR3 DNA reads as TGTGCCAGCAGAGGGACAGGGGCTCTATTTGGGCAGTACTTC.

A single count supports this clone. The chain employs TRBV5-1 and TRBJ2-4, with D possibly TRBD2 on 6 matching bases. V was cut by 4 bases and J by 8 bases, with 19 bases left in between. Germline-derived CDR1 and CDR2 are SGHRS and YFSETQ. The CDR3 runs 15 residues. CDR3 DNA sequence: TGCGCCAGCAGCCTTGGGGGGTGGGGTTTTGACATTCAGTACTTC. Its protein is CASSLGGWGFDIQYF.

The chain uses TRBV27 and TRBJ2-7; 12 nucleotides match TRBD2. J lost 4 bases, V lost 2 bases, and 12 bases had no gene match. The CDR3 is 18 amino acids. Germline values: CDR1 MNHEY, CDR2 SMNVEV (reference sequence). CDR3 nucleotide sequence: TGTGCCAGCAGTTTAAAATGGACTAGCGGGATCTACCATTACGAGCAGTACTTC. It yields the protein CASSLKWTSGIYHYEQYF.

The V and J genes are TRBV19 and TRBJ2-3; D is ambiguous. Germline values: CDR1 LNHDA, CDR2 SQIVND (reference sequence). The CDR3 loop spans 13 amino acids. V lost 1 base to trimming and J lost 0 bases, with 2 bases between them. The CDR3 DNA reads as TGTGCCAGTAGTATAGCTAGCACAGATACGCAGTATTTT. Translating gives CASSIASTDTQYF.

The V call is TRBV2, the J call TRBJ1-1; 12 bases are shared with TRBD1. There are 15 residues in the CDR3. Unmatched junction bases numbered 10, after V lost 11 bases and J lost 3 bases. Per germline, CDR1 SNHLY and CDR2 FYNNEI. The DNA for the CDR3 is TGTGCCGGCCGGGACAGGGGGCAGGGGGACACTGAAGCTTTCTTT. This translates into CAGRDRGQGDTEAFF.

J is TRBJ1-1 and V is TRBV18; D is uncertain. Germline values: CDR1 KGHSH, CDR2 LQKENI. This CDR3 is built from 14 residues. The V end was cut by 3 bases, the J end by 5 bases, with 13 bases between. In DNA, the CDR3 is TGTGCCAGCTCACCCGAGAATTTCGGGACTGAAGCTTTCTTT. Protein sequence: CASSPENFGTEAFF.

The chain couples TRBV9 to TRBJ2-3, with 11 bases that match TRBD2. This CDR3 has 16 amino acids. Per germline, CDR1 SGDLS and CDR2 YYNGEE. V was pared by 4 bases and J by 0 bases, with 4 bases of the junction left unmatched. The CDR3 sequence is CASSLTSGESTDTQYF. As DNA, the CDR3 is TGTGCCAGCAGCCTGACTAGCGGGGAAAGCACAGATACGCAGTATTTT.

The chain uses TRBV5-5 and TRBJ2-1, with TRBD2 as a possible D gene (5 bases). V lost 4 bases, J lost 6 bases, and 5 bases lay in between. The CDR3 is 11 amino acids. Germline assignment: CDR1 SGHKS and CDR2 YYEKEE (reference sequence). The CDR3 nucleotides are TGTGCCAGCAGCCGGGGCAATGAGCAGTTCTTC. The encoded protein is CASSRGNEQFF.

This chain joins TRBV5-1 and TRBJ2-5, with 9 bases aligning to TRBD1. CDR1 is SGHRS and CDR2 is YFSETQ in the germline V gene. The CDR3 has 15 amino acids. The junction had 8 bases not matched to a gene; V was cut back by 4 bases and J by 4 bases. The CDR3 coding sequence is TGCGCCAGCAGCCTATTCCCGGGACAGGGAGAGACCCAGTACTTC. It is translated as CASSLFPGQGETQYF.

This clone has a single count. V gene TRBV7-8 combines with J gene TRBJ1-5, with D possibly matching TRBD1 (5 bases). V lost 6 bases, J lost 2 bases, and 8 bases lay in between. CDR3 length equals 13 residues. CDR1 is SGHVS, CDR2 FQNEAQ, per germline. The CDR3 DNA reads TGTGCCAGCAGTGCGGGGGGCAATCAGCCCCAGCATTTT. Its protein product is CASSAGGNQPQHF.

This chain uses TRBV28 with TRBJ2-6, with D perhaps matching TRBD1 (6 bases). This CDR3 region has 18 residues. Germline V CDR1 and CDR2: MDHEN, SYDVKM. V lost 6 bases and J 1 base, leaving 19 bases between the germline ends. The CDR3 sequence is CASSPFDRSPSGANVLTF. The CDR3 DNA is TGTGCCAGCAGCCCCTTCGACAGGTCTCCGTCTGGGGCCAACGTCCTGACTTTC.

The CDR3 nucleotides read TGTGCCAGCAGCTATGGGGGACTAGCCAGCAATGAGCAGTTCTTC. Translation: CASSYGGLASNEQFF. The rearrangement uses TRBV5-6 and TRBJ2-1, with TRBD2 identical over 9 bases. J gave up 6 bases and V 3 bases, and 7 bases lay outside the gene matches. CDR1 and CDR2 from the germline V gene are SGHDT and YYEEEE. The CDR3 contains 15 residues.

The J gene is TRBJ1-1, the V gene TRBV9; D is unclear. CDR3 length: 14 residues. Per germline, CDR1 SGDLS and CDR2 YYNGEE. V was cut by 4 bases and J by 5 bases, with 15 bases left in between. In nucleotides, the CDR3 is TGTGCCAGCAGCACCGGACCGGAGGCGACTGAAGCTTTCTTT. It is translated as CASSTGPEATEAFF.

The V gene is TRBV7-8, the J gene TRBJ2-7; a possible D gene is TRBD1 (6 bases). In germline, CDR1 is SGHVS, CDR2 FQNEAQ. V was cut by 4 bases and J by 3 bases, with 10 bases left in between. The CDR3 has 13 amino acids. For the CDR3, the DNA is TGTGCCAGCAGCTCCGGGACACTCTACGAGCAGTACTTC. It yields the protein CASSSGTLYEQYF. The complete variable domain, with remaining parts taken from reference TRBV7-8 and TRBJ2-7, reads GAGVSQSPRYKVAKRGQDVALRCDPISGHVSLFWYQQALGQGPEFLTYFQNEAQLDKSGLPSDRFFAERPEGSVSTLKIQRTQQEDSAVYLCASSSGTLYEQYFGPGTRLTVT.

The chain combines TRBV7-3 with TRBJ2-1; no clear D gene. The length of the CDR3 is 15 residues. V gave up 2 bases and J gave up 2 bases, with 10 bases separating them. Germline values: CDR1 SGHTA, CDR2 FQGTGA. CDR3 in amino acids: CASSLGEPPYNEQFF. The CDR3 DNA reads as TGTGCCAGCAGCTTAGGTGAGCCTCCCTACAATGAGCAGTTCTTC.

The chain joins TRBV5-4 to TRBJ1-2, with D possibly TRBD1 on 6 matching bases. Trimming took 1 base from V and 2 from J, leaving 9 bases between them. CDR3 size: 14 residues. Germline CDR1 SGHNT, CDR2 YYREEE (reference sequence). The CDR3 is CASSLTDRNYGYTF. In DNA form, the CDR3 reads TGTGCCAGCAGCTTGACGGACAGAAACTATGGCTACACCTTC.